Below, one T cell receptor beta chain is given with its context. Its target is unknown. CDR1 is SGHVS and CDR2 is FQNEAQ in the germline V gene. The CDR3 has 13 amino acids. V lost 5 bases, J lost 4 bases, and 3 bases stayed unmatched. The sample belongs to a study of T cells in Graves' hyperthyroidism and ophthalmopathy. Study-wide results and limits: Most thyroid-expanded clonotypes above 0.001 were also found in blood.

Researchers amplified the TCR beta CDR3 regions from RNA transcripts. The primer set for the first-round RT-PCR of the TCR CDR3 was HTBI. TCRdb reprocessed the multiplex PCR reads via MiXCR and lists one record per CDR3 protein. The data show 500,000 to 600,000 distinct CDR3 sequences, 40% to 55% seen once. Material for sequencing was peripheral blood or thyroid tissue (not recorded which). The chain recombines TRBV7-8 with TRBJ1-1, with 8 bases identical to TRBD1. The TCR comes from an adult woman with Graves' disease, either hyperthyroidism or ophthalmopathy (not recorded which). The CDR3 DNA is TGTGCCAGCAGCCTGGGACAGGTCACTGAAGCTTTCTTT. Amino acid sequence: CASSLGQVTEAFF.